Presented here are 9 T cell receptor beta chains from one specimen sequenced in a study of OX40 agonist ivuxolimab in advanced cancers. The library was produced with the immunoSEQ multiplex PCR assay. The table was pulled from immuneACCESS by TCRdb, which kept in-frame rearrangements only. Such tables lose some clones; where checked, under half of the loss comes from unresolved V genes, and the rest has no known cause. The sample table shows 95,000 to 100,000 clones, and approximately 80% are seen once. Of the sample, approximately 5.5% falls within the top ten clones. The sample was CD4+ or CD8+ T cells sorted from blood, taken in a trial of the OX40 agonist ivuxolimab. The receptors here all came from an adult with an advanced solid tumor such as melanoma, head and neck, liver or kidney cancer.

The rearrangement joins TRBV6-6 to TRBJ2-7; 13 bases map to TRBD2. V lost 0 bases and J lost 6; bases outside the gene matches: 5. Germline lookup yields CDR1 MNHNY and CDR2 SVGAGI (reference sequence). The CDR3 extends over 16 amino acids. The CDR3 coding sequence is TGTGCCAGCAGTTACTCCCCACTAGCGGGAGGGAGCGAGCAGTACTTC. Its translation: CASSYSPLAGGSEQYF.

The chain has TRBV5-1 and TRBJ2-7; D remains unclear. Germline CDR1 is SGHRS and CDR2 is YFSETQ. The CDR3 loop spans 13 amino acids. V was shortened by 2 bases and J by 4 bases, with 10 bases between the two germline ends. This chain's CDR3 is CASSLISGYEQYF. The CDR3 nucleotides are TGCGCCAGCAGCTTAATCTCCGGGTACGAGCAGTACTTC. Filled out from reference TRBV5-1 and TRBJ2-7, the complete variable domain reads KAGVTQTPRYLIKTRGQQVTLSCSPISGHRSVSWYQQTPGQGLQFLFEYFSETQRNKGNFPGRFSGRQFSNSRSEMNVSTLELGDSALYLCASSLISGYEQYFGPGTRLTVT.

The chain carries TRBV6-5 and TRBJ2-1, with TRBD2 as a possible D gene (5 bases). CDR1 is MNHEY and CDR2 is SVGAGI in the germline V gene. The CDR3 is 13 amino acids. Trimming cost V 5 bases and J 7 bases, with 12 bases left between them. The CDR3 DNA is TGTGCCAGCAGTCAGACTACCTCGAATGAGCAGTTCTTC. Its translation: CASSQTTSNEQFF.

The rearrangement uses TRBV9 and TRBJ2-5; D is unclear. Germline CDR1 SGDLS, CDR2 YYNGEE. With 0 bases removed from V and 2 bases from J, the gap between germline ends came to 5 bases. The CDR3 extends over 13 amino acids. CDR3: CASSVAVQETQYF. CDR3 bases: TGTGCCAGCAGCGTAGCTGTACAAGAGACCCAGTACTTC.

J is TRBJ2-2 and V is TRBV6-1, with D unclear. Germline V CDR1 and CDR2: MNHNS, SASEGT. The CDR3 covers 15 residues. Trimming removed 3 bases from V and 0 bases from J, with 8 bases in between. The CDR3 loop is CASSDRLTNTGELFF. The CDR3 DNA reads TGTGCCAGCAGTGACAGGCTTACGAACACCGGGGAGCTGTTTTTT.

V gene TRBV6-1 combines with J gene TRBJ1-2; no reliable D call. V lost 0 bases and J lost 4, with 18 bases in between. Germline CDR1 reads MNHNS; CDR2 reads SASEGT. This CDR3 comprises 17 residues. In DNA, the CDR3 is TGTGCCAGCAGTGAAGCCTCCGCCCCGATGGGGAGCTATGGCTACACCTTC. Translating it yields CASSEASAPMGSYGYTF.

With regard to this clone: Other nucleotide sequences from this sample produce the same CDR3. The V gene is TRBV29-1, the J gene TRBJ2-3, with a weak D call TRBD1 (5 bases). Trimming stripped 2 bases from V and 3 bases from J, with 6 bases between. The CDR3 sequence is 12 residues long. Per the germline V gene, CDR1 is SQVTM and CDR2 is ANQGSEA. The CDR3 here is CSVEKGTDTQYF. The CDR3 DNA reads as TGCAGCGTTGAAAAGGGGACAGATACGCAGTATTTT.

The CDR3 loop reads CASSTGTGYTF. As DNA, the CDR3 is TGTGCCAGCAGTACAGGGACTGGCTACACCTTC. The V gene is TRBV11-2, the J gene TRBJ1-2; possibly TRBD1 for D (6 bases). CDR1 is SGHAT, CDR2 FQNNGV, per germline. This CDR3 is 11 amino acids long. Trimming shortened V by 6 bases and J by 7 bases, and 9 bases separated the two germline ends.

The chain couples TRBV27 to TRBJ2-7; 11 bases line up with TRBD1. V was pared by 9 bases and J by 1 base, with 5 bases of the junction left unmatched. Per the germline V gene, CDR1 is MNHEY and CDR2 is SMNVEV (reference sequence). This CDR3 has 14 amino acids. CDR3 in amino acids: CASGGQGESYEQYF. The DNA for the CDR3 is TGTGCCAGTGGGGGACAGGGGGAGTCCTACGAGCAGTACTTC.